This note documents a single T cell receptor beta chain sequence. This clone's antigen is unknown. Base quality data are lacking; no much larger clone is found one base away. Full-length TCR variable regions were amplified by 5' RACE PCR with constant-region reverse primers, and semi-nested PCR with Nested Universal Primer A was subsequently performed. Using the ReliaPrep RNA Cell Miniprep System, total RNA was extracted, and the SMARTer RACE 5'/3' Kit was then used to reverse transcribe the RNA into 5'RACE-ready cDNA. Multiplex adaptors were used to barcode full-length TCR alpha and beta libraries, and the barcoded libraries were sequenced on an Illumina MiSeq. The authors' pipeline ran thus. Sequencing data were pooled across the five patients for each of nine subset-tissue groups and compared by unsupervised clustering of TCR gene usage. The Morisita-Horn index was used to calculate repertoire similarity, with shared sequences weighted by how much each contributed to each repertoire. TCRdb cleaned the public reads at Q25 with fastp, built clones with MiXCR and kept in-frame beta chains. Under each unique CDR3 protein, matching rows form one entry showing the most common genes and DNA. For this entry, the V and J calls and clone size follow TCRdb and not the study's own pipeline. The sample records nearly 55,000 distinct CDR3 sequences, around 24% of which are singletons. The ten largest account for 3.2% of the sample.

This entry belongs to a study (dated by TCRdb to between 2014 and 2017). Background for the entire study: The study set out to test whether tumor-infiltrating Tregs in breast cancer get recruited from blood Tregs or are instead converted in situ from other CD4+ T cell subsets. Here is what the overall study found, with its caveats: The larger-cohort validation was restricted to a single TCR beta V-J rearrangement rather than whole repertoires. The TCR alpha and beta sequences of tumor-infiltrating Tregs showed the greatest overlap with tumor naive CD4+ T cells, followed by blood naive CD4+ T cells. Tumor memory CD4+ T cell TCR gene usage clustered with blood and lymph node memory CD4+ cells and lymph node naive CD4+ cells.

The CDR3 has 12 amino acids, counting the end cysteine and phenylalanine. The CDR3 DNA has 36 bases and is translated from base 1. Trimming at the junction amounts to 5 bases on V and 4 bases on J, and the germline ends lie 8 bases apart. Per the germline V gene, MDHEN is the CDR1 and SYDVKM is the CDR2. The Miltenyi Naive CD4+ T Cell Isolation kit was used to purify naive CD4+ T cells, and Tregs were depleted with CD25 microbeads. Tregs, naive and memory CD4+ T cells from tumor, blood and ipsilateral draining lymph nodes of about five breast cancer patients underwent full-length TCR alpha and beta sequencing. Tumor tissue and lymph nodes obtained by ipsilateral axillary dissection were perfused with PBS, cut into small pieces and digested using collagenase I and hyaluronidase. A purity exceeding 90% was confirmed by FACS for the sorted cell populations.

The specimen sequenced was tumor-infiltrating naive CD4+ T cells sorted from the breast tumor. Taken with the paper, the label for cell subset or site translates to: naive CD4+ T cells, CD4+CD45RA+CD25-. In this chain, TRBV28 is recombined with TRBJ1-2, and perhaps TRBD1 as D gene, on 5 matching bases. This clonotype was sampled from a female donor with breast cancer. The CDR3 loop reads CASSVGTYGYTF. The bases are TGTGCCAGCAGTGTGGGGACCTATGGCTACACCTTC.